The source of this T cell receptor beta chain is a study of long-term antiretroviral therapy in people with HIV. This clone came up a few times. As yet, its antigen is unknown. CDR3 length equals 12 residues. Germline V gene sequence: CDR1 MNHEY, CDR2 SMNVEV (reference sequence). A v3.0 immunoSEQ assay was performed at survey level. The target of sequencing was roughly 40,000-55,000 T-cell genomes per sample. Assay: immunoSEQ multiplex PCR; the TCRdb copy retains only in-frame clones and omits some. The sample has about 27,000 clones, roughly 80% seen once; the top ten hold 11%. Findings and limits, study-wide: The repertoire was dominated at all time points by clones expanded before ART. Relative to transplant donor controls, diversity remained lower despite increasing after ART.

The samples comprised roughly 1-10 million cryopreserved PBMC ahead of DNA extraction. The sequencing used unsorted PBMCs, collected 2.1 years after starting antiretroviral therapy. The source of this sequence is a young man with HIV. The chain uses TRBV27 and TRBJ2-3; D unresolved. This CDR3 reads CASSGGTDTQYF. The CDR3, as DNA: TGTGCTTCGTCGGGCGGTACAGATACGCAGTATTTT.